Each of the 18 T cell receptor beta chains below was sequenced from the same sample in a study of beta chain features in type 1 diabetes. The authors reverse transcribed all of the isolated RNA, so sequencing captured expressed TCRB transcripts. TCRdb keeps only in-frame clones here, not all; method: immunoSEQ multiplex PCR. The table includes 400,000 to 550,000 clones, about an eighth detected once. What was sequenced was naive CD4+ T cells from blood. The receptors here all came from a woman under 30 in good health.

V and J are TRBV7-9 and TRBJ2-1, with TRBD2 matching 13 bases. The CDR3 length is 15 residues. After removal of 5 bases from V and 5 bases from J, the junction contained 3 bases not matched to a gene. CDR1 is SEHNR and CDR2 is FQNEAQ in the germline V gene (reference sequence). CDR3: CASSKTSGRHNEQFF. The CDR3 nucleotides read TGTGCCAGCAGCAAGACTAGCGGGAGGCACAATGAGCAGTTCTTC.

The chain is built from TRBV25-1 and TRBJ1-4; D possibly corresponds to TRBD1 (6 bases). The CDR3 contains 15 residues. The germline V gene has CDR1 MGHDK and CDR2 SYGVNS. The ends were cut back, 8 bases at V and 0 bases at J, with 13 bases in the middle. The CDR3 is CASEQTGPTNEKLFF. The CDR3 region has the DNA TGTGCCAGCGAACAAACAGGGCCAACTAATGAAAAACTGTTTTTT.

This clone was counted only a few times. CDR3 nucleotide sequence: TGTGCCAGCAGTGTTGCAGGGATTGGAACTTTCTTT. It codes for CASSVAGIGTFF. J is TRBJ1-1 and V is TRBV2, with D perhaps TRBD1 (5 bases). Trimming left V 4 bases short and J 12 bases short, with 15 bases between. The germline V gene encodes CDR1 SNHLY and CDR2 FYNNEI. The CDR3 has 12 amino acids.

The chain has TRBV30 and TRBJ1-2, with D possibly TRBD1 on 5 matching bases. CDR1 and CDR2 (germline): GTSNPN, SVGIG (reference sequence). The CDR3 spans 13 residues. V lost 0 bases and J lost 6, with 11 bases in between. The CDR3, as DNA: TGTGCCTGGAGTGTAGGGGCAGACCATGGCTACACCTTC. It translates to CAWSVGADHGYTF. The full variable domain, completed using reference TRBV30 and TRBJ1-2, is SQTIHQWPATLVQPVGSPLSLECTVEGTSNPNLYWYRQAAGRGLQLLFYSVGIGQISSEVPQNLSASRPQDRQFILSSKKLLLSDSGFYLCAWSVGADHGYTFGSGTRLTVV.

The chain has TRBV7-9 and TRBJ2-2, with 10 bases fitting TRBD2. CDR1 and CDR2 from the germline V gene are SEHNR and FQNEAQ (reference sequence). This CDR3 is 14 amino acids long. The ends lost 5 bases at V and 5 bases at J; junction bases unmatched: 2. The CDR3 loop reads CASSPSGGTGELFF. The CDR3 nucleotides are TGTGCCAGCAGCCCTAGCGGGGGTACCGGGGAGCTGTTTTTT.

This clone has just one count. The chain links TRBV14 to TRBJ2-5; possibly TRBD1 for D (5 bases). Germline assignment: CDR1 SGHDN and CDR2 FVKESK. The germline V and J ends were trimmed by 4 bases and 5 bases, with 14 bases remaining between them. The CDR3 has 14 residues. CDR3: CASSPGRVWETQYF. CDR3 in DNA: TGTGCCAGCAGCCCGGGCAGGGTATGGGAGACCCAGTACTTC.

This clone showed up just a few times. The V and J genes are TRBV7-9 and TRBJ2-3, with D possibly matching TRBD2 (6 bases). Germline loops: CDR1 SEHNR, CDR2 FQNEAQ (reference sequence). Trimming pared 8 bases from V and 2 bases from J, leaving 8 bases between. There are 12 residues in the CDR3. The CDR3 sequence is CASGRITDTQYF. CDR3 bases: TGTGCCAGCGGGAGGATCACAGATACGCAGTATTTT.

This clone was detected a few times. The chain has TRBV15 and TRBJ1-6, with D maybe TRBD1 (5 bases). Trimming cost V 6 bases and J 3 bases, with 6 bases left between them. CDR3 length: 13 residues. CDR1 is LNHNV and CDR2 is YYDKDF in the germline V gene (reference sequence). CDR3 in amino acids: CATRTDYNSPLHF. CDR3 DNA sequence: TGTGCCACCAGGACAGACTATAATTCACCCCTCCACTTT.

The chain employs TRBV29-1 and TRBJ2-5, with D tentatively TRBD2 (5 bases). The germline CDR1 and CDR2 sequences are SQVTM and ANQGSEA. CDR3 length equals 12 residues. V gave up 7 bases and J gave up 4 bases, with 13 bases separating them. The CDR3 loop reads CSAEGSGETQYF. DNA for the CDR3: TGCAGCGCCGAGGGATCCGGAGAGACCCAGTACTTC.

CDR3 nucleotides: TGTGCCACCCTAGGAAGGCCCGGGGGTTTACAGCAGTTCTTC. Residues: CATLGRPGGLQQFF. V gene TRBV28 combines with J gene TRBJ2-1, with a tentative D call TRBD2 (6 bases). The CDR3 length is 14 residues. Germline CDR1 reads MDHEN; CDR2 reads SYDVKM. Trimming left V 10 bases short and J 11 bases short, with 24 bases between.

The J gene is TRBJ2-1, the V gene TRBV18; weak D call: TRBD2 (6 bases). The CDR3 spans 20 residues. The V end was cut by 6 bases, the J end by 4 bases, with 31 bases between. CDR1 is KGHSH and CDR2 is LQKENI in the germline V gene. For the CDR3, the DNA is TGTGCCAGCTCGTTAAAGTGGGGGATCCCTAGCGATCTAGAATACAATGAGCAGTTCTTC. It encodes CASSLKWGIPSDLEYNEQFF.

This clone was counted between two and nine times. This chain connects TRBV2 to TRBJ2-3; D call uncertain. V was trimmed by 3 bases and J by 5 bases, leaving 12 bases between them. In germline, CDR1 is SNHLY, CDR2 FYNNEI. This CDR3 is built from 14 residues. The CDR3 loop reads CASSDNFHGDTQYF. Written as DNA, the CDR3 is TGTGCCAGCAGTGATAATTTTCACGGAGATACGCAGTATTTT.

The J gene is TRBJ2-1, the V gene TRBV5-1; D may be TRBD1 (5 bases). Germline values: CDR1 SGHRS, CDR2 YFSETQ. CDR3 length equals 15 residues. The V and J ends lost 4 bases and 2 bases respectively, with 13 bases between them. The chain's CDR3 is CASSRGQGAYNEQFF. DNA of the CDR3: TGCGCCAGCAGCCGAGGTCAGGGTGCCTACAATGAGCAGTTCTTC. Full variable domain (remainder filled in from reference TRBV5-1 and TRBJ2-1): KAGVTQTPRYLIKTRGQQVTLSCSPISGHRSVSWYQQTPGQGLQFLFEYFSETQRNKGNFPGRFSGRQFSNSRSEMNVSTLELGDSALYLCASSRGQGAYNEQFFGPGTRLTVL.

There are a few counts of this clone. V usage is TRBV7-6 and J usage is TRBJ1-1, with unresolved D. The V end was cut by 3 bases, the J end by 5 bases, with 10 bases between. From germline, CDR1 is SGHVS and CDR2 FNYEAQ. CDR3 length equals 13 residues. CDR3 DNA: TGTGCCAGCAGCTTGCAAGGGAAGACTGAAGCTTTCTTT. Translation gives CASSLQGKTEAFF.

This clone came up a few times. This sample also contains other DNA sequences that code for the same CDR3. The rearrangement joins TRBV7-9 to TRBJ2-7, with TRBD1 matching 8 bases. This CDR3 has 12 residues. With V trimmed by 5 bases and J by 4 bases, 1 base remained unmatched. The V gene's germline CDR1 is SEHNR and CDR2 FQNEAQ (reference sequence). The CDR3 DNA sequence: TGTGCCAGCAGCCGGACAGGGTACGAGCAGTACGTC. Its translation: CASSRTGYEQYV.

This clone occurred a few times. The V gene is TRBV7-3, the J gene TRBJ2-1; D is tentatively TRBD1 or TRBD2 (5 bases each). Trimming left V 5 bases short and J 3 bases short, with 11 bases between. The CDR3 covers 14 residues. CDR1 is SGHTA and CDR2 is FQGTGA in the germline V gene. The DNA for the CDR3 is TGTGCCAGCAGCGGGACGGGAAACTACAATGAGCAGTTCTTC. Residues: CASSGTGNYNEQFF.

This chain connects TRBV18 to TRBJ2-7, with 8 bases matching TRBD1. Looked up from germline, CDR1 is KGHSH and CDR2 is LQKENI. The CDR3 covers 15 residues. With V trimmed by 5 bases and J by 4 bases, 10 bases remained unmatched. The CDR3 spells CASSEQGAPGYEQYV. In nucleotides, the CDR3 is TGTGCCAGCTCAGAGCAGGGGGCGCCGGGATACGAGCAGTACGTC.

The CDR3 DNA follows: TGTGCCAGCAGCTTCAGAGGGGCGAGGAACGAGCAGTACTTC. Its protein product is CASSFRGARNEQYF. V and J are TRBV7-9 and TRBJ2-7; D may be TRBD1 or TRBD2 (5 bases each). The CDR3 runs 14 residues. Germline V gene sequence: CDR1 SEHNR, CDR2 FQNEAQ (reference sequence). Trimming stripped 3 bases from V and 5 bases from J, with 14 bases between.